The 29 T cell receptor beta chains reported below all come from one sample, sequenced in a study of T cell clones after liver transplantation. Produced via immunoSEQ multiplex PCR; TCRdb's table is partial and in-frame only. Seen here are under 55,000 clones, around 84% observed once, and the top ten hold over 2%. Specimen: CD4+ T cells from blood, collected 24 months after liver transplant. Receptors originate from a human patient who received a liver transplant. Some T cells may be the graft donor's.

The chain employs TRBV27 and TRBJ2-7; TRBD2 aligns across 10 bases. The CDR3 covers 13 residues. The junction had 4 bases not matched to a gene; V was cut back by 8 bases and J by 3 bases. Germline lookup yields CDR1 MNHEY and CDR2 SMNVEV (reference sequence). The CDR3 spells CASWTSGDYEQYF. DNA of the CDR3: TGTGCCAGCTGGACTAGCGGAGACTACGAGCAGTACTTC.

This sequence joins TRBV11-3 and TRBJ2-7, with unresolved D. Germline V gene lookup returns CDR1 SGHNT and CDR2 YENEEA. The CDR3 is 14 residues long. V lost 1 base to trimming and J lost 6 bases, with 13 bases between them. The chain's CDR3 is CASSLGSSYGEQYF. CDR3 nucleotide sequence: TGTGCCAGCAGCTTAGGCTCGTCGTACGGCGAGCAGTACTTC.

This clone was recorded only once. V gene TRBV7-3 combines with J gene TRBJ1-1; tentatively, D is TRBD1 (6 bases). Germline CDR1 SGHTA, CDR2 FQGTGA. This CDR3 is 13 amino acids long. The V end was cut by 1 base, the J end by 4 bases, with 7 bases between. The CDR3 DNA reads TGTGCCAGCAGCTTAAAAGGGGGCACTGAAGCTTTCTTT. It codes for CASSLKGGTEAFF.

V and J are TRBV5-1 and TRBJ2-6, with 7 bases that match TRBD1. Germline CDR1 is SGHRS and CDR2 is YFSETQ. Trimming cost V 1 base and J 2 bases; bases outside gene matches: 3. This CDR3 has 16 amino acids. In DNA form, the CDR3 reads TGCGCCAGCAGCTTGACAGGGGCGGCTGGGGCCAACGTCCTGACTTTC. Translated, it gives CASSLTGAAGANVLTF. The whole variable domain, filled in from reference TRBV5-1 and TRBJ2-6, reads KAGVTQTPRYLIKTRGQQVTLSCSPISGHRSVSWYQQTPGQGLQFLFEYFSETQRNKGNFPGRFSGRQFSNSRSEMNVSTLELGDSALYLCASSLTGAAGANVLTFGAGSRLTVL.

The V and J genes are TRBV7-6 and TRBJ2-1; 11 bases agree with TRBD2. V lost 5 bases and J lost 8; bases outside the gene matches: 11. CDR3 length equals 16 residues. The V gene's germline CDR1 is SGHVS and CDR2 FNYEAQ. The CDR3 nucleotides read TGTGCCAGCAGCGTCTCTCCTAGCGGGAGGTTCTATGAGCAGTTCTTC. Amino acid sequence: CASSVSPSGRFYEQFF.

The V call is TRBV9, the J call TRBJ2-1; D remains unclear. Trimming pared 4 bases from V and 5 bases from J, leaving 19 bases between. This CDR3 is 16 amino acids long. Germline lookup yields CDR1 SGDLS and CDR2 YYNGEE. CDR3 amino acids: CASSPQTASRDNEQFF. The CDR3 DNA reads TGTGCCAGCAGCCCACAGACGGCCTCGAGAGACAATGAGCAGTTCTTC.

The chain joins TRBV9 to TRBJ2-7, with 7 bases fitting TRBD2. Germline V gene data show CDR1 as SGDLS and CDR2 as YYNGEE. The CDR3 has 18 amino acids. The trim removed 4 bases at V and 5 bases at J, leaving 21 bases unmatched. The CDR3 here is CASSPQLGGDLLGHEQYF. As DNA, the CDR3 is TGTGCCAGCAGCCCACAGCTGGGGGGGGACCTCCTGGGCCACGAGCAGTACTTC.

The V call is TRBV6-4, the J call TRBJ1-2; 7 bases agree with TRBD1. V was clipped by 6 bases and J by 8 bases; unmatched bases: 15. Germline lookup yields CDR1 MRHNA and CDR2 SNTAGT. The CDR3 contains 15 residues. This CDR3 is CASSRDSQGYRGYTF. The DNA of the CDR3 is TGTGCCAGCAGCCGGGACAGTCAAGGGTACCGCGGCTACACCTTC.

With regard to this clone: The same CDR3 also results from other DNA sequences found in this sample. The chain joins TRBV7-9 to TRBJ2-7, with TRBD2 matching 7 bases. This CDR3 is built from 19 residues. Germline-derived CDR1 and CDR2 are SEHNR and FQNEAQ (reference sequence). V gave up 1 base and J gave up 7 bases; unmatched junction bases: 22. The CDR3 nucleotides are TGTGCCAGCAGCTTAGTGAGGCTATCAGGCGGGAGAGAGGGTCGGGAGCAGTACTTC. It encodes CASSLVRLSGGREGREQYF.

The rearrangement joins TRBV12-5 to TRBJ1-6, with TRBD1 matching over 11 bases. V lost 0 bases, J lost 1 base, and 14 bases stayed unmatched. Germline V lookup: CDR1 LGHNT, CDR2 FRNRAP. CDR3 length equals 22 residues. CDR3 coding DNA: TGTGCTAGTGGTTTGGTACCCCGTTGGACAGGGGGCATTGAGTCCTATAATTCACCCCTCCACTTT. This translates into CASGLVPRWTGGIESYNSPLHF.

This chain uses TRBV28 with TRBJ1-4; 9 bases are shared with TRBD1. Germline assignment: CDR1 MDHEN and CDR2 SYDVKM. This CDR3 is built from 15 residues. V shed 6 bases, J shed 7 bases, and the junction held 9 bases outside the gene matches. The CDR3 is CASSSPGQGTEKLFF. CDR3 DNA sequence: TGTGCCAGCAGCTCCCCGGGACAGGGAACTGAAAAACTGTTTTTT.

This chain joins TRBV28 and TRBJ1-5, with D maybe TRBD1 (6 bases). The CDR3 runs 14 residues. The ends were cut back, 6 bases at V and 6 bases at J, with 15 bases in the middle. The germline V gene has CDR1 MDHEN and CDR2 SYDVKM. The CDR3 nucleotides are TGTGCCAGCAGGGGCGGGGGCAGTGGTCAGCCCCAGCATTTT. Its translation is CASRGGGSGQPQHF.

This clone was recorded only once. V gene TRBV4-1 combines with J gene TRBJ1-4, with 9 positions matching TRBD1. The CDR3 sequence is 16 residues long. The ends lost 2 bases at V and 5 bases at J; junction bases unmatched: 6. CDR1 MGHRA and CDR2 YSYEKL come from the germline V gene. The CDR3 coding sequence is TGCGCCAGCAGCCAATCGGCGACAGGGGGAAATGAAAAACTGTTTTTT. Translation: CASSQSATGGNEKLFF.

The chain employs TRBV28 and TRBJ2-7; a weak D match, TRBD2 (6 bases). This CDR3 spans 14 amino acids. Germline V gives CDR1 MDHEN, CDR2 SYDVKM. Trimming shortened V by 3 bases and J by 7 bases, and 16 bases separated the two germline ends. The CDR3 is CASSLGGNTGEQYF. In DNA, the CDR3 is TGTGCCAGCAGTTTGGGCGGGAACACGGGGGAGCAGTACTTC.

This clone has only a few counts. The genes are TRBV9 and TRBJ2-3; D unresolved. Trimming removed 3 bases from V and 7 bases from J, with 9 bases in between. In germline, CDR1 is SGDLS, CDR2 YYNGEE. The CDR3 length is 12 residues. This chain's CDR3 is CASSGPLNTQYF. CDR3 in DNA: TGTGCCAGCAGCGGACCACTCAATACGCAGTATTTT.

This clone appeared a few times. The chain uses TRBV2 and TRBJ1-3, with a tentative D call TRBD1 (6 bases). The V gene's germline CDR1 is SNHLY and CDR2 FYNNEI. The CDR3 loop spans 15 amino acids. The V end lost 3 bases, the J end lost 4 bases, and 13 bases lay between the germline ends. The CDR3 sequence: CASSDQGSTGNTIYF. CDR3 in DNA: TGTGCCAGCAGTGATCAGGGGAGCACGGGAAACACCATATATTTT. The full variable domain, with the rest looked up from reference TRBV2 and TRBJ1-3, is EPEVTQTPSHQVTQMGQEVILRCVPISNHLYFYWYRQILGQKVEFLVSFYNNEISEKSEIFDDQFSVERPDGSNFTLKIRSTKLEDSAMYFCASSDQGSTGNTIYFGEGSWLTVV.

V gene TRBV5-6 combines with J gene TRBJ2-5, with D hard to call. The CDR3 sequence is 14 residues long. V shed 1 base and J shed 1 base, with 8 bases lying between them. Germline loops: CDR1 SGHDT, CDR2 YYEEEE. CDR3 in DNA: TGTGCCAGCAGCTTGTTGTACAGCCAAGAGACCCAGTACTTC. Protein: CASSLLYSQETQYF.

The chain carries TRBV9 and TRBJ1-6; possible D gene TRBD1, 6 bases. Trimming removed 0 bases at V and 9 bases at J, with 10 bases between. The CDR3 is 14 residues long. Germline V gene sequence: CDR1 SGDLS, CDR2 YYNGEE. CDR3 nucleotides: TGTGCCAGCAGCGTAGAACAGGGCGGTTCACCCCTCCACTTT. It codes for CASSVEQGGSPLHF.

This chain uses TRBV7-3 with TRBJ2-3; 10 bases are shared with TRBD2. Germline V CDR1 and CDR2: SGHTA, FQGTGA. This CDR3 region has 15 residues. With V trimmed by 5 bases and J by 2 bases, 4 bases remained unmatched. The CDR3 reads CASSRTSGPTDTQYF. The CDR3 coding sequence is TGTGCCAGCAGCCGGACTAGCGGACCCACAGATACGCAGTATTTT.

The chain couples TRBV27 to TRBJ2-5; 7 bases fit TRBD1. The CDR3 totals 13 residues. Per the germline V gene, CDR1 is MNHEY and CDR2 is SMNVEV (reference sequence). The V gene end was trimmed by 4 bases and the J gene end by 3 bases; junction bases not matched to a gene: 2. The CDR3 region is CASSSTGKETQYF. CDR3 DNA: TGTGCCAGCAGTTCGACAGGGAAAGAGACCCAGTACTTC.

This clone showed up just a few times. The V call is TRBV27, the J call TRBJ1-1; 10 bases agree with TRBD1. Germline loops: CDR1 MNHEY, CDR2 SMNVEV (reference sequence). The trim removed 6 bases at V and 2 bases at J, leaving 3 bases unmatched. The CDR3 loop spans 14 amino acids. CDR3 nucleotide sequence: TGTGCCAGCAGAAGACAGGGGGCCAACACTGAAGCTTTCTTT. Translation: CASRRQGANTEAFF.

V and J are TRBV28 and TRBJ2-5; D perhaps matches TRBD2 (5 bases). CDR1 and CDR2 (germline): MDHEN, SYDVKM. Trimming took 6 bases from V and 6 from J, leaving 23 bases between them. This CDR3 is 16 amino acids long. The CDR3 region is CASSNIPGGAPKTQYF. The CDR3 DNA reads TGTGCCAGCAGCAACATCCCAGGAGGTGCGCCCAAGACCCAGTACTTC.

The V gene is TRBV2, the J gene TRBJ1-4; D gene unclear. The CDR3 loop spans 14 amino acids. Germline assignment: CDR1 SNHLY and CDR2 FYNNEI. V was cut by 8 bases and J by 8 bases, with 18 bases left in between. This CDR3 is CASSPSSQLEKLFF. The DNA of the CDR3 is TGTGCCAGCTCTCCTTCATCCCAGTTGGAAAAACTGTTTTTT.

The chain has TRBV11-2 and TRBJ1-1, with D perhaps matching TRBD1 (6 bases). V was trimmed by 0 bases and J by 7 bases, leaving 9 bases between them. CDR1 and CDR2 from the germline V gene are SGHAT and FQNNGV. The length of the CDR3 is 13 residues. The CDR3 region is CASSLDLRGEAFF. DNA of the CDR3: TGTGCCAGCAGCTTAGATCTCAGGGGTGAAGCTTTCTTT.

This sequence joins TRBV7-3 and TRBJ1-1; TRBD1 is a possible D gene (5 bases). From germline, CDR1 is SGHTA and CDR2 FQGTGA. The CDR3 runs to 16 residues. Trimming took off 0 bases at V and 7 bases at J, with 18 bases between the two ends. In nucleotides, the CDR3 is TGTGCCAGCAGCTTAACCTCTCTACAGTCGCAGGGTGAAGCTTTCTTT. It specifies CASSLTSLQSQGEAFF.

The V gene is TRBV4-3, the J gene TRBJ2-3, with a weak D call TRBD2 (6 bases). The CDR3 is 14 amino acids. Germline V gene sequence: CDR1 LGHNA, CDR2 YSLEER. V shed 5 bases and J shed 1 base, with 10 bases lying between them. The DNA of the CDR3 is TGCGCCAGCAGCTCAACGGGGGGCACAGATACGCAGTATTTT. This gives the protein CASSSTGGTDTQYF.

The CDR3 nucleotides read TGTGCCAGCAGTCGTTTCGGGGGACAGGGGACCTCCTACGAGCAGTACTTC. Its translation: CASSRFGGQGTSYEQYF. The chain has TRBV28 and TRBJ2-7; 10 bases agree with TRBD1. Germline CDR1 is MDHEN and CDR2 is SYDVKM. J was trimmed by 0 bases and V by 5 bases; bases with no gene match: 10. The CDR3 covers 17 residues.

V usage is TRBV19 and J usage is TRBJ1-1; 10 bases map to TRBD1. Trimming removed 7 bases from V and 4 bases from J; junction bases left unmatched: 9. CDR1 LNHDA and CDR2 SQIVND come from the germline V gene (reference sequence). This CDR3 has 15 amino acids. The CDR3 protein is CASMGFGQGGTEAFF. The DNA for the CDR3 is TGTGCCAGTATGGGTTTTGGACAGGGGGGCACTGAAGCTTTCTTT.

This clone was seen a few times. This sequence joins TRBV7-2 and TRBJ2-5; a weak D match, TRBD2 (6 bases). CDR1 SGHTA and CDR2 FQGNSA come from the germline V gene. The CDR3 has 16 amino acids. Between the trimmed V and J ends, which lost 5 bases and 4 bases, there was a span of 20 bases. CDR3 loop: CASSPSGLASGETQYF. CDR3 sequence (DNA): TGTGCCAGCAGCCCGAGCGGGCTAGCCAGTGGAGAGACCCAGTACTTC.